This record concerns one T cell receptor beta chain sequence. The data are from a study of blood T cell repertoires in COVID-19. Overall study: Sites in the United States, Italy and Spain provided acute and convalescent COVID-19 samples. T cells, B-cell-depleted T cells, or PBMCs supplied cDNA or gDNA.

In germline, CDR1 is SGHVS, CDR2 FQNEAQ. CDR3 length equals 13 residues. Trimming removed 10 bases at V and 4 bases at J, with 13 bases between. Per the study methods: Reference gene primer amplification gave nucleated cell count estimates. This table comes from immunoSEQ multiplex PCR, and its TCRdb copy is limited to in-frame clones, with some not included. V and J calls plus clone size are reproduced from that table; the DNA served to infer D and trimming. The data contain 90,000 to 120,000 clones, roughly 92% of them singletons. The J gene is TRBJ2-2, the V gene TRBV7-8, with D possibly being TRBD2 (6 bases). Sequencing used peripheral blood. This receptor was identified in a man in his 60s with acute or convalescent COVID-19. The CDR3 loop is CATGGTPTGELFF. CDR3 nucleotide sequence: TGTGCCACTGGGGGGACCCCCACCGGGGAGCTGTTTTTT. The variable domain in full, completed from reference TRBV7-8 and TRBJ2-2, reads GAGVSQSPRYKVAKRGQDVALRCDPISGHVSLFWYQQALGQGPEFLTYFQNEAQLDKSGLPSDRFFAERPEGSVSTLKIQRTQQEDSAVYLCATGGTPTGELFFGEGSRLTVL.